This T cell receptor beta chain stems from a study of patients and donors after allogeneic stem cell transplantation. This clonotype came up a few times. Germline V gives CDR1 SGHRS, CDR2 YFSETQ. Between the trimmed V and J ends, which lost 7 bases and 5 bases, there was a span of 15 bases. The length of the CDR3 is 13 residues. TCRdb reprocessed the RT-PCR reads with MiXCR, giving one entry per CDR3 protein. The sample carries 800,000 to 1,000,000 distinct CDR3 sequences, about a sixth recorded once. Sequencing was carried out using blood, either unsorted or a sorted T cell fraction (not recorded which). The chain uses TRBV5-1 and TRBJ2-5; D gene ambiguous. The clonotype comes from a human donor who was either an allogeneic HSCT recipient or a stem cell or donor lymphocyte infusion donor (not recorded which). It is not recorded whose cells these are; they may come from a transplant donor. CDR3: CASRTGLGETQYF. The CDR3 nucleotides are TGCGCCAGCCGAACTGGCCTGGGGGAGACCCAGTACTTC.